Below are 14 T cell receptor beta chains sequenced from a single sample in a study of blood T cells in healthy people across ages. A second PCR of 7 to 11 cycles used a sample-barcoded 5' primer and a J-beta primer mix. TCRdb ran MiXCR on the 5' RACE reads and lists one entry per CDR3 protein. The sample records 850,000 to 1,000,000 distinct CDR3 sequences, roughly half being singletons. Material for sequencing was blood. These receptors were taken from a woman aged 55-70 years in good health.

The gene calls are TRBV11-2 and TRBJ2-3, with D unclear. The germline V gene encodes CDR1 SGHAT and CDR2 FQNNGV. CDR3 size: 15 residues. Trimming shortened V by 1 base and J by 6 bases, and 14 bases separated the two germline ends. The CDR3 nucleotides read TGTGCCAGCAGCTTAGCCTACGACTCCGGCGATACGCAGTATTTT. Amino acid sequence: CASSLAYDSGDTQYF.

The chain couples TRBV5-4 to TRBJ2-3; D not certain. This CDR3 spans 12 amino acids. Germline-derived CDR1 and CDR2 are SGHNT and YYREEE (reference sequence). Trimming left V 1 base short and J 6 bases short, with 6 bases between. The DNA of the CDR3 is TGTGCCAGCAGCTTGCGGTATGATACGCAGTATTTT. It yields the protein CASSLRYDTQYF.

The chain recombines TRBV4-3 with TRBJ2-3; 12 bases line up with TRBD2. Germline V lookup: CDR1 LGHNA, CDR2 YSLEER. This CDR3 contains 17 residues. Trimming took 0 bases from V and 6 from J; bases not matched to a gene: 7. The CDR3 nucleotides are TGCGCCAGCAGCCAAGAGAGCCTAGCGGGAGGGATGGATACGCAGTATTTT. It is translated as CASSQESLAGGMDTQYF.

The chain joins TRBV7-2 to TRBJ2-7; the D is unclear. Germline CDR1 SGHTA, CDR2 FQGNSA. Trimming removed 5 bases from V and 6 bases from J, with 14 bases in between. This CDR3 contains 13 residues. The CDR3 here is CASSVEAQREQYF. Here the CDR3 DNA reads TGTGCCAGCAGCGTCGAGGCGCAGCGCGAGCAGTACTTC. Variable domain in full (rest from reference TRBV7-2 and TRBJ2-7): GAGVSQSPSNKVTEKGKDVELRCDPISGHTALYWYRQSLGQGLEFLIYFQGNSAPDKSGLPSDRFSAERTGGSVSTLTIQRTQQEDSAVYLCASSVEAQREQYFGPGTRLTVT.

This clonotype has only one observation. The chain recombines TRBV12-3 or TRBV12-4 with TRBJ1-1, with TRBD1 as a possible D gene (6 bases). The CDR3 runs to 15 residues. Trimming stripped 7 bases from V and 3 bases from J, with 18 bases between. Written as DNA, the CDR3 is TGTGCCAGCATTCAAAGGGGGGCGCGGGACACTGAAGCTTTCTTT. This codes for CASIQRGARDTEAFF.

This rearrangement joins TRBV10-3 to TRBJ2-3; 9 nucleotides align to TRBD1. Germline V lookup: CDR1 ENHRY, CDR2 SYGVKD. The ends lost 8 bases at V and 2 bases at J; junction bases unmatched: 8. This CDR3 contains 15 residues. The CDR3 nucleotides read TGTGCCATCGCCCCCGGGACAGGGCACACAGATACGCAGTATTTT. As protein: CAIAPGTGHTDTQYF.

As for this clonotype: A much larger clone is a single base away; this may be a read error. CDR3 DNA: TGCAGCGTTGACACTGGGGCCAACGTCCTGACTTTC. This sequence encodes CSVDTGANVLTF. V gene TRBV29-1 combines with J gene TRBJ2-6; D call uncertain. Per germline, CDR1 SQVTM and CDR2 ANQGSEA. Trimming left V 3 bases short and J 2 bases short, with 2 bases between. The CDR3 length is 12 residues.

This clonotype came up once. A much bigger clone sits one base away, suggesting this may be a read error. This chain connects TRBV4-2 to TRBJ2-3; D unresolved. The V end lost 3 bases, the J end lost 1 base, and 8 bases lay between the germline ends. CDR1 and CDR2 (germline): LGHNA, YNFKEQ. The length of the CDR3 is 14 residues. The CDR3 nucleotides read TGTGCCAGCAGCCATCTGTTGGGCACAGATACGCAGTATTTT. This sequence encodes CASSHLLGTDTQYF.

This clonotype came up once. V gene TRBV14 combines with J gene TRBJ2-1; 7 nucleotides line up with TRBD1. Unmatched junction bases numbered 8, after V lost 2 bases and J lost 4 bases. CDR1 is SGHDN and CDR2 is FVKESK in the germline V gene. This CDR3 has 16 amino acids. CDR3 protein: CASSQKGQTIYNEQFF. The CDR3 bases are TGTGCCAGCAGCCAAAAGGGACAGACTATTTACAATGAGCAGTTCTTC.

About this clonotype: It may be a read error: a sequence one base away is much more abundant. The chain has TRBV4-1 and TRBJ2-7; 13 nucleotides line up with TRBD2. The last part of the DNA fits TRBJ2-4 better; the J call may be wrong. In germline, CDR1 is MGHRA, CDR2 YSYEKL. CDR3 length: 17 amino acids. In DNA, the CDR3 is TGCACCAGCAGCCATCTCGGACTAGCGGGAGTTTCGAACATTCAGTACTTC. The encoded protein is CTSSHLGLAGVSNIQYF.

The CDR3 nucleotides are TGTGCCAGCAGCGAAACCGGGACAGTCTCCTACGAGCAGTACTTC. Translation gives CASSETGTVSYEQYF. V is TRBV5-6 and J is TRBJ2-7; TRBD1 aligns across 7 bases. In germline, CDR1 is SGHDT, CDR2 YYEEEE. V dropped 4 bases and J dropped 0; count of bases not matched to a gene: 7. This CDR3 is 15 amino acids long.

The chain recombines TRBV7-9 with TRBJ2-7; weak D call: TRBD2 (7 bases). Germline V CDR1 and CDR2: SEHNR, FQNEAQ (reference sequence). V was clipped by 2 bases and J by 1 base, with 12 bases between them. The CDR3 length is 15 residues. CDR3 in amino acids: CASSLSGGRSYEQYF. The CDR3 region has the DNA TGTGCCAGCAGCTTATCCGGGGGGCGATCCTACGAGCAGTACTTC.

As DNA, the CDR3 is TGCAGTGCCCCGGGACAGTCCTACAATGAGCAGTTCTTC. It codes for CSAPGQSYNEQFF. The chain combines TRBV20-1 with TRBJ2-1; TRBD1 aligns across 7 bases. The CDR3 is made up of 13 amino acids. CDR1 and CDR2 from the germline V gene are DFQATT and SNEGSKA (reference sequence). V lost 6 bases and J lost 1; bases outside the gene matches: 3.

This rearrangement joins TRBV27 to TRBJ1-6, with 9 bases aligning to TRBD1. Trimming removed 6 bases from V and 14 bases from J; junction bases left unmatched: 11. Per germline, CDR1 MNHEY and CDR2 SMNVEV (reference sequence). This CDR3 region has 14 residues. CDR3 nucleotide sequence: TGTGCCAGCAGGTACCGGGACAGGGCGTTGGCCCTCCACTTT. It specifies CASRYRDRALALHF.